This paragraph covers one TCR beta chain sequence. The method was immunoSEQ multiplex PCR; TCRdb's version includes in-frame clones alone and lacks a portion of them. The sample records around 27,000 clones, 85% to 90% being singletons. The data originate from a study of blood T cell repertoires in COVID-19. Study at large: PBMCs, B-cell-depleted T cells, or T cells were the source of the cDNA or gDNA that made up the material.

CDR1 and CDR2 from the germline V gene are SGHRS and YFSETQ. This CDR3 is built from 15 residues. The J segment lost 3 bases and the V segment lost 4 bases, leaving 4 bases of the junction unmatched. This receptor was obtained from a human donor in a cohort sampled during active COVID-19. Sequencing used peripheral blood. This chain joins TRBV5-1 and TRBJ2-1; the match to TRBD1 covers 10 bases. The CDR3 region is CASSADRGRYNEQFF. The CDR3 DNA sequence: TGCGCCAGCAGCGCAGACAGGGGGCGCTACAATGAGCAGTTCTTC. Looking up the rest from reference TRBV5-1 and TRBJ2-1 gives the full variable domain: KAGVTQTPRYLIKTRGQQVTLSCSPISGHRSVSWYQQTPGQGLQFLFEYFSETQRNKGNFPGRFSGRQFSNSRSEMNVSTLELGDSALYLCASSADRGRYNEQFFGPGTRLTVL.